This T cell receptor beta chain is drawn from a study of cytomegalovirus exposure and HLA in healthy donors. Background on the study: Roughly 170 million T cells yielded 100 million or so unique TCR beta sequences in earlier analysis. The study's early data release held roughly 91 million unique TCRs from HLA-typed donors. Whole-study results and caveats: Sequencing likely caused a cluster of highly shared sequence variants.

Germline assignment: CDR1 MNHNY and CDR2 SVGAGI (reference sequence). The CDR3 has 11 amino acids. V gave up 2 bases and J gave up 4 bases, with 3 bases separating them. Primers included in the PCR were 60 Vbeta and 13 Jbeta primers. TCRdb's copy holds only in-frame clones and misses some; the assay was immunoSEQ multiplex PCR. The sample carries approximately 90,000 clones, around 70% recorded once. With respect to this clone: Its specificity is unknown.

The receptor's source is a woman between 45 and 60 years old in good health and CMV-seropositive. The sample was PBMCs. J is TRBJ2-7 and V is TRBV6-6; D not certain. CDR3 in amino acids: CASSYAYEQYF. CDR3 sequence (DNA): TGTGCCAGCAGTTACGCGTACGAGCAGTACTTC.